This T cell receptor (beta chain) was sequenced for a study of response to subunit inactivated influenza vaccine. As for this clonotype: What it recognizes is unknown.

TCRdb used MiXCR to reprocess the RT-PCR reads, holding one entry per CDR3 protein. The sample contains around 500,000 distinct CDR3 sequences, about 10% of which appear only once. Study-wide points: After each seasonal influenza vaccination, few new T cells are recruited, the authors suggested.

The CDR3 sequence is 13 residues long. Looked up from germline, CDR1 is SQVTM and CDR2 is ANQGSEA. V was cut by 6 bases and J by 0 bases, with 12 bases left in between. V and J are TRBV29-1 and TRBJ2-7; D is possibly TRBD1 (6 bases). This clonotype was sampled from a man between 45 and 60 years old who received an inactivated influenza vaccine. Sample: PBMCs from blood, taken roughly 47 days after vaccination. The CDR3 nucleotides read TGCAGCGTAGAGCAGGGGTCCTCCTACGAGCAGTACTTC. This translates into CSVEQGSSYEQYF.